This TCR beta chain comes out of a study of blood T cell repertoires in COVID-19. Study as a whole: Donors in the United States, Italy and Spain gave samples during acute or convalescent COVID-19.

This CDR3 comprises 14 residues. V was trimmed by 1 base and J by 4 bases, leaving 14 bases between them. Germline lookup yields CDR1 GTSNPN and CDR2 SVGIG (reference sequence). TCRdb's copy holds only in-frame clones and misses some; the assay was immunoSEQ multiplex PCR. Here the sample spans 250,000 to 350,000 clones, 87% being singletons. Recovered status applied to Cohort 3 donors who had two consecutive negative PCRs. It also applied to those with clearance or with symptom resolution. Sequencing used PBMCs or T cells enriched from blood (not recorded which). This sequence was found in a woman aged 40 to 50 who had recovered from COVID-19. The chain combines TRBV30 with TRBJ2-7, with D maybe TRBD2 (6 bases). CDR3 in amino acids: CAWSGAFGGYEQYF. DNA of the CDR3: TGTGCCTGGAGTGGGGCTTTTGGGGGGTACGAGCAGTACTTC. The full variable domain, rest sourced from reference TRBV30 and TRBJ2-7, is SQTIHQWPATLVQPVGSPLSLECTVEGTSNPNLYWYRQAAGRGLQLLFYSVGIGQISSEVPQNLSASRPQDRQFILSSKKLLLSDSGFYLCAWSGAFGGYEQYFGPGTRLTVT.